These 5 T cell receptor beta chains share one sample of origin, sequenced in a study of OX40 agonist ivuxolimab in advanced cancers. Sequenced by immunoSEQ multiplex PCR; TCRdb stores in-frame clones only, minus some. The data show around 94,000 clones, around 85% seen once. Specimen: CD4+ or CD8+ T cells sorted from blood, collected in a trial of the OX40 agonist ivuxolimab. Receptor source: an adult with an advanced solid tumor such as melanoma, head and neck, liver or kidney cancer.

This chain joins TRBV11-2 and TRBJ1-2; weak D call: TRBD1 (5 bases). From germline, CDR1 is SGHAT and CDR2 FQNNGV. V was clipped by 5 bases and J by 4 bases, with 14 bases between them. The CDR3 spans 14 residues. The CDR3 here is CASSPGGTLYGYTF. The CDR3 coding sequence is TGTGCCAGCAGCCCCGGAGGGACCCTCTATGGCTACACCTTC.

This clone appeared a single time. The CDR3 here is CASSQEDPSTDTQYF. For the CDR3, the DNA is TGCGCCAGCAGCCAAGAGGATCCTAGCACAGATACGCAGTATTTT. The rearrangement uses TRBV4-3 and TRBJ2-3; D gene ambiguous. Germline-derived CDR1 and CDR2 are LGHNA and YSLEER. The CDR3 contains 15 residues. V dropped 0 bases and J dropped 0 bases, with 7 bases sitting between them.

The genes are TRBV7-3 and TRBJ1-2; 9 bases agree with TRBD1. After removal of 5 bases from V and 7 bases from J, the junction contained 5 bases not matched to a gene. CDR1 is SGHTA and CDR2 is FQGTGA in the germline V gene. CDR3 size: 13 residues. In DNA form, the CDR3 reads TGTGCCAGCAGCGTTACAGGGGGCGGTGGCTACACCTTC. It specifies CASSVTGGGGYTF.

This clone has a handful of counts. V usage is TRBV25-1 and J usage is TRBJ2-1; D is ambiguous. The CDR3 extends over 13 amino acids. Deletions cut 4 bases from V and 3 bases from J, with 7 bases between. CDR1 and CDR2 (germline): MGHDK, SYGVNS. CDR3 residues: CASSGLVYNEQFF. CDR3 nucleotides: TGTGCCAGCAGTGGCCTCGTCTACAATGAGCAGTTCTTC.

The V call is TRBV7-2, the J call TRBJ2-7; D is uncertain. Trimming took off 0 bases at V and 0 bases at J, with 3 bases between the two ends. This CDR3 contains 13 residues. Per germline, CDR1 SGHTA and CDR2 FQGNSA. The CDR3 sequence: CASSLALSYEQYF. The CDR3, as DNA: TGTGCCAGCAGCTTAGCCCTCTCCTACGAGCAGTACTTC.